This T cell receptor beta chain was sequenced for a study of cytomegalovirus exposure and HLA in healthy donors. The primer mix had 60 Vbeta and 13 Jbeta primers. Assay: immunoSEQ multiplex PCR; the TCRdb copy retains only in-frame clones and omits some. Here the sample spans some 130,000 clones, 65% to 80% being singletons. The ends lost 1 base at V and 0 bases at J; junction bases unmatched: 6. The CDR3 extends over 17 amino acids. From germline, CDR1 is SGHTS and CDR2 YDEGEE. Sequenced material: PBMCs. The TCR originated in a male donor in good health and CMV-seropositive. The V call is TRBV5-8, the J call TRBJ1-4, with TRBD1 matching over 7 bases. The chain's CDR3 is CASSLKGDSATNEKLFF. The CDR3 DNA reads TGTGCCAGCAGCTTGAAGGGGGACAGCGCAACTAATGAAAAACTGTTTTTT. The full variable domain, with the rest looked up from reference TRBV5-8 and TRBJ1-4, is EAGVTQSPTHLIKTRGQQATLRCSPISGHTSVYWYQQALGLGLQFLLWYDEGEERNRGNFPPRFSGRQFPNYSSELNVNALELEDSALYLCASSLKGDSATNEKLFFGSGTQLSVL.